One and the same sample provided the 21 T cell receptor beta chains below, sequenced in a study of blood T cell repertoires in COVID-19. Data came from immunoSEQ multiplex PCR; TCRdb stores just in-frame clones and leaves some out. The data hold about 140,000 clones, with about 83% observed a single time. Input material: peripheral blood. Receptor source: a man in his forties or fifties with acute or convalescent COVID-19.

This chain uses TRBV19 with TRBJ1-3; TRBD1 agrees at 7 bases. V was pared by 3 bases and J by 4 bases, with 9 bases of the junction left unmatched. CDR3 length: 16 amino acids. The germline CDR1 and CDR2 sequences are LNHDA and SQIVND (reference sequence). CDR3 sequence (DNA): TGTGCCAGTAGTATTCGGGGACAGCTTTCGGGAAACACCATATATTTT. It yields the protein CASSIRGQLSGNTIYF.

The chain has TRBV30 and TRBJ2-5, with 7 positions matching TRBD1. V was clipped by 1 base and J by 5 bases; unmatched bases: 7. This CDR3 contains 14 residues. In germline, CDR1 is GTSNPN, CDR2 SVGIG (reference sequence). The CDR3 region is CAWSARDSRETQYF. The CDR3 DNA is TGTGCCTGGAGTGCACGGGACAGCCGGGAGACCCAGTACTTC. Together with reference TRBV30 and TRBJ2-5, the CDR3 gives the full variable domain: SQTIHQWPATLVQPVGSPLSLECTVEGTSNPNLYWYRQAAGRGLQLLFYSVGIGQISSEVPQNLSASRPQDRQFILSSKKLLLSDSGFYLCAWSARDSRETQYFGPGTRLLVL.

The chain combines TRBV12-3 or TRBV12-4 with TRBJ1-5, with D maybe TRBD1 (5 bases). V was shortened by 3 bases and J by 6 bases, with 9 bases between the two germline ends. There are 13 residues in the CDR3. Written as DNA, the CDR3 is TGTGCCAGCAGTTTCGGGGGGATTCAGCCCCAGCATTTT. It is translated as CASSFGGIQPQHF.

The chain combines TRBV7-8 with TRBJ1-1, with 7 positions matching TRBD1. The CDR3 runs 15 residues. V lost 5 bases and J lost 3; bases outside the gene matches: 9. Germline V gives CDR1 SGHVS, CDR2 FQNEAQ. The CDR3 bases are TGTGCCAGCAGCCGATTTAGACAGGGCGACACTGAAGCTTTCTTT. The encoded protein is CASSRFRQGDTEAFF.

This clone has just a few counts. J is TRBJ2-7 and V is TRBV5-4; 14 nucleotides match TRBD2. Unmatched junction bases numbered 9, after V lost 6 bases and J lost 4 bases. CDR1 is SGHNT and CDR2 is YYREEE in the germline V gene (reference sequence). CDR3 length: 16 amino acids. The CDR3, as DNA: TGTGCCAGCACCGTGATGACTAGCGGGGGGGCGTACGAGCAGTACTTC. Protein product: CASTVMTSGGAYEQYF.

This rearrangement joins TRBV5-1 to TRBJ1-2; 7 bases map to TRBD1. The germline V gene has CDR1 SGHRS and CDR2 YFSETQ. V trimming: 4 bases; J trimming: 0 bases; junction bases outside the gene matches: 15. The CDR3 runs 18 residues. CDR3 sequence (DNA): TGCGCCAGCAGCCCGACCTTAATACAGGGGCCCGCTAACTATGGCTACACCTTC. It yields the protein CASSPTLIQGPANYGYTF.

The rearrangement uses TRBV30 and TRBJ1-3, with a tentative D call TRBD1 (6 bases). The CDR3 length is 16 residues. V shed 2 bases and J shed 1 base, with 15 bases lying between them. Per the germline V gene, CDR1 is GTSNPN and CDR2 is SVGIG (reference sequence). The CDR3 reads CAWSSRGHLSGNTIYF. As DNA, the CDR3 is TGTGCCTGGAGTTCCCGGGGACATTTGTCTGGAAACACCATATATTTT. Variable domain in full (rest from reference TRBV30 and TRBJ1-3): SQTIHQWPATLVQPVGSPLSLECTVEGTSNPNLYWYRQAAGRGLQLLFYSVGIGQISSEVPQNLSASRPQDRQFILSSKKLLLSDSGFYLCAWSSRGHLSGNTIYFGEGSWLTVV.

CDR3 sequence reads: CASSSPGRGEKLFF. The CDR3 DNA sequence: TGTGCCAGCAGCTCCCCGGGGAGGGGGGAAAAACTGTTTTTT. The V gene is TRBV7-8, the J gene TRBJ1-4, with D possibly matching TRBD1 (6 bases). The CDR3 covers 14 residues. Germline assignment: CDR1 SGHVS and CDR2 FQNEAQ. The V and J ends lost 4 bases and 8 bases respectively, with 14 bases between them.

This chain uses TRBV14 with TRBJ2-1; D is unresolved. The CDR3 loop spans 12 amino acids. In germline, CDR1 is SGHDN, CDR2 FVKESK. Deletions cut 0 bases from V and 7 bases from J, with 4 bases between. The CDR3 spells CASSQDSNEQFF. CDR3 DNA: TGTGCCAGCAGCCAAGATTCTAATGAGCAGTTCTTC. The entire variable domain, with the rest obtained from reference TRBV14 and TRBJ2-1, is as follows: EAGVTQFPSHSVIEKGQTVTLRCDPISGHDNLYWYRRVMGKEIKFLLHFVKESKQDESGMPNNRFLAERTGGTYSTLKVQPAELEDSGVYFCASSQDSNEQFFGPGTRLTVL.

V usage is TRBV30 and J usage is TRBJ2-1; perhaps TRBD1 as D (6 bases). The V and J ends lost 2 bases and 2 bases respectively, with 16 bases between them. Germline V gene lookup returns CDR1 GTSNPN and CDR2 SVGIG (reference sequence). CDR3 length: 16 amino acids. The CDR3 DNA reads as TGTGCCTGGAGTCCTACAAGAAGGGACACCTACAATGAGCAGTTCTTC. Protein sequence: CAWSPTRRDTYNEQFF.

This chain uses TRBV4-1 with TRBJ2-3; 13 bases are shared with TRBD2. The germline CDR1 and CDR2 sequences are MGHRA and YSYEKL. The CDR3 covers 17 residues. Trimming took 4 bases from V and 2 from J; bases not matched to a gene: 6. Here the CDR3 DNA reads TGCGCCAGCAGCCGTCAGGGACTAGCGGGAAACACAGATACGCAGTATTTT. This sequence encodes CASSRQGLAGNTDTQYF.

This chain links TRBV6-5 with TRBJ1-1, with D hard to call. CDR1 is MNHEY, CDR2 SVGAGI, per germline. There are 15 residues in the CDR3. The germline V and J ends were trimmed by 6 bases and 0 bases, with 14 bases remaining between them. The CDR3 is CASRLGRSLNTEAFF. CDR3 bases: TGTGCCAGCAGGCTCGGGAGATCGTTGAACACTGAAGCTTTCTTT.

CDR3 sequence: CASIREGSSTEKLFF. In nucleotides, the CDR3 is TGTGCCAGCATTCGTGAGGGCAGTTCTACTGAAAAACTGTTTTTT. This chain connects TRBV2 to TRBJ1-4; no clear D. V gave up 7 bases and J gave up 7 bases, with 19 bases separating them. From germline, CDR1 is SNHLY and CDR2 FYNNEI. The CDR3 loop spans 15 amino acids.

This clone was observed once. The gene calls are TRBV5-1 and TRBJ1-1; 7 bases line up with TRBD1. The germline V gene encodes CDR1 SGHRS and CDR2 YFSETQ. With V trimmed by 2 bases and J by 3 bases, 4 bases remained unmatched. The length of the CDR3 is 14 residues. CDR3 region: CASSLPQGDTEAFF. The CDR3 coding sequence is TGCGCCAGCAGCTTACCCCAGGGGGACACTGAAGCTTTCTTT.

This chain uses TRBV5-1 with TRBJ1-1; D remains unclear. Deletions cut 5 bases from V and 7 bases from J, with 12 bases between. This CDR3 contains 12 residues. Germline V gene data show CDR1 as SGHRS and CDR2 as YFSETQ. The CDR3 region is CASRPNRGEAFF. CDR3 nucleotides: TGCGCCAGCAGACCCAATCGGGGTGAAGCTTTCTTT.

The chain has TRBV7-8 and TRBJ2-7; possibly TRBD2 for D (5 bases). CDR3 length equals 13 residues. V dropped 2 bases and J dropped 7 bases, with 12 bases sitting between them. Germline assignment: CDR1 SGHVS and CDR2 FQNEAQ. CDR3 sequence: CASSLSPGWEQYV. CDR3 sequence (DNA): TGTGCCAGCAGCTTAAGCCCGGGATGGGAGCAGTACGTC.

The chain combines TRBV2 with TRBJ1-6; D possibly corresponds to TRBD1 (6 bases). The CDR3 is made up of 15 amino acids. Per germline, CDR1 SNHLY and CDR2 FYNNEI. V was trimmed by 7 bases and J by 4 bases, leaving 14 bases between them. The CDR3 DNA reads TGTGCCAGCACCAACCCGGACAGTTATAATTCACCCCTCCACTTT. Amino acid sequence: CASTNPDSYNSPLHF.

The chain carries TRBV27 and TRBJ2-1, with D possibly TRBD2 on 7 matching bases. Germline CDR1 and CDR2: MNHEY and SMNVEV (reference sequence). With 3 bases removed from V and 7 bases from J, the gap between germline ends came to 19 bases. The length of the CDR3 is 16 residues. This CDR3 is CASSFGGGPRRNEQFF. Written as DNA, the CDR3 is TGTGCCAGCAGTTTTGGGGGGGGGCCGCGTAGGAATGAGCAGTTCTTC.

This sequence joins TRBV5-4 and TRBJ2-1; maybe TRBD2 (5 bases). The CDR3 runs 16 residues. Trimming shortened V by 4 bases and J by 0 bases, and 14 bases separated the two germline ends. Germline lookup yields CDR1 SGHNT and CDR2 YYREEE (reference sequence). DNA of the CDR3: TGTGCCAGCAGCGCGATCGGGGTTGTCTCCTACAATGAGCAGTTCTTC. It translates to CASSAIGVVSYNEQFF.

This clone appeared a single time. The J gene is TRBJ2-1, the V gene TRBV23-1; tentatively, D is TRBD2 (6 bases). TRBV23-1 is recorded as an ORF, its role being uncertain. This CDR3 spans 17 amino acids. The V end lost 0 bases, the J end lost 2 bases, and 14 bases lay between the germline ends. The CDR3 sequence: CASSQSGTPGPYNEQFF. In nucleotides, the CDR3 is TGCGCCAGCAGTCAATCGGGGACTCCGGGGCCCTACAATGAGCAGTTCTTC.

This clone was found a few times. The chain carries TRBV5-8 and TRBJ1-4; D possibly corresponds to TRBD1 (6 bases). V shed 7 bases and J shed 4 bases, with 20 bases lying between them. The CDR3 has 16 residues. Germline V gene sequence: CDR1 SGHTS, CDR2 YDEGEE. The CDR3 region has the DNA TGTGCCAGCGTTCAAAGGCAGACAGGCCTTAATGAAAAACTGTTTTTT. This gives the protein CASVQRQTGLNEKLFF.